The source of this T cell receptor beta chain is a study of identical twins. Overall study findings and caveats: There were fewer insertions in abundant cord blood beta clonotypes, but memory repertoires showed no such pattern. A partial confounding effect on zero-insertion analyses could come from invariant MAIT and iNKT cells.

A universal primer site was created by template switching, with the cDNA bearing unique molecular identifiers. TCRdb fed the 5' RACE reads into MiXCR, producing one record per CDR3 protein. The repertoire consists of 1.5 million or so distinct CDR3 sequences, with under 35% occurring once and the leading ten covering more than 0.25%. Of note for this clonotype: Antigen specificity is unknown.

Trimming took off 5 bases at V and 8 bases at J, with 18 bases between the two ends. This CDR3 spans 14 amino acids. Germline CDR1 and CDR2: LNHNV and YYDKDF (reference sequence). This TCR derives from a newborn girl in good health. The rearrangement joins TRBV15 to TRBJ1-2; a possible D gene is TRBD1 (5 bases). Sequenced input: cord blood. CDR3 amino acids: CATSAGQNRNGYTF. DNA for the CDR3: TGTGCCACCAGCGCAGGGCAAAATCGTAACGGCTACACCTTC.